This TCR beta chain originates from a study of glioma-infiltrating T cells. Using RNA template, CDR3s of TCR alpha and beta were amplified with iRepertoire arm-PCR. TCRdb ran MiXCR on the multiplex PCR reads and lists one entry per CDR3 protein. The sample holds around 190,000 distinct CDR3 sequences, roughly 32% seen once. Germline-derived CDR1 and CDR2 are LNHDA and SQIVND (reference sequence). The V segment lost 5 bases and the J segment 3 bases; nucleotides outside the gene matches: 5. The CDR3 is 15 amino acids. Sample: glioma tissue, nonneoplastic brain tissue, or PBMCs (not recorded which). The V call is TRBV19, the J call TRBJ2-2; 8 bases are shared with TRBD1. This TCR was recovered from a human donor with low-grade glioma or glioblastoma, undergoing nonglioma brain surgery, or in good health (not recorded which). CDR3 coding DNA: TGTGCCAGTAGTTCGGGACAGGTGGACACCGGGGAGCTGTTTTTT. Protein sequence: CASSSGQVDTGELFF. The full variable domain, rest sourced from reference TRBV19 and TRBJ2-2, is DGGITQSPKYLFRKEGQNVTLSCEQNLNHDAMYWYRQDPGQGLRLIYYSQIVNDFQKGDIAEGYSVSREKKESFPLTVTSAQKNPTAFYLCASSSGQVDTGELFFGEGSRLTVL.